The T cell receptor beta chain described here comes from a study of regulatory T cells in long-lasting Graves disease. Study-wide results and caveats: Under persistent disease, TRBV28, TRBJ1-2 and TRBJ2-5 were used preferentially.

To make TCR beta libraries, researchers used iRepertoire HTBI primers and Arm-PCR of CDR3 regions. TCRdb re-analysed the multiplex PCR reads in MiXCR, keeping a single row per CDR3 protein. The data show about 470,000 distinct CDR3 sequences, around 15% seen once. Specified time point: newly diagnosed GD, antithyroid drugs for less than 3 months. The TCR library was made from RNA that had been extracted from PBMCs in TRIzol. The germline CDR1 and CDR2 sequences are MDHEN and SYDVKM. V was trimmed by 5 bases and J by 5 bases, leaving 12 bases between them. The CDR3 totals 13 residues. This clonotype was seen repeatedly, ten times or more. Its antigen is not identified. These data also featured in a second study, about T cells in Graves' hyperthyroidism and ophthalmopathy. Per that study: The TCR CDR3 first-round RT-PCR relied on the HTBI primer set.

The chain uses TRBV28 and TRBJ2-5, with no clear D. This TCR was recovered from a man aged 40-49 years with Graves disease. The sample was peripheral blood mononuclear cells (PBMCs), taken at new diagnosis, from a patient treated with antithyroid drugs. The CDR3 DNA is TGTGCCAGCAGTATCTCAACCCGGGAGACCCAGTACTTC. This codes for CASSISTRETQYF. The complete variable domain, with remaining parts taken from reference TRBV28 and TRBJ2-5, reads DVKVTQSSRYLVKRTGEKVFLECVQDMDHENMFWYRQDPGLGLRLIYFSYDVKMKEKGDIPEGYSVSREKKERFSLILESASTNQTSMYLCASSISTRETQYFGPGTRLLVL.